What follows are 24 T cell receptor beta chains derived from one specimen sequenced in a study of shared clonotypes between healthy human individuals. Profiled with immunoSEQ multiplex PCR; TCRdb holds only in-frame clones, not every one. This table holds approximately 1.9 million clones, just over 90% found once. Only CD45RO-negative cells positively selected for CCR7 counted as naive CD8 cells, so terminally differentiated effector memory CD45RA+ cells were excluded. The sequencing input was naive CD8+ T cells from PBMCs. The receptors derive from a man between 18 and 29 years old in good health. Some clones in this sample may be carry-over from other donors' samples.

The chain combines TRBV29-1 with TRBJ1-2, with 8 bases fitting TRBD1. The CDR3 totals 16 residues. V trimming: 1 base; J trimming: 2 bases; junction bases outside the gene matches: 9. Per the germline V gene, CDR1 is SQVTM and CDR2 is ANQGSEA. The CDR3 spells CSVEVTGVLSNYGYTF. CDR3 DNA sequence: TGCAGCGTTGAAGTGACAGGGGTCCTGTCGAACTATGGCTACACCTTC.

The J gene is TRBJ2-7, the V gene TRBV15; a weak D match, TRBD1 (6 bases). The germline gives CDR1 LNHNV, CDR2 YYDKDF (reference sequence). The CDR3 sequence is 13 residues long. V lost 0 bases, J lost 3 bases, and 6 bases lay in between. Written as DNA, the CDR3 is TGTGCCACCAGCAGAGAGACAGGCTACGAGCAGTACTTC. Its protein is CATSRETGYEQYF.

Note on this clone: Within the sample, other DNA sequences also encode this same CDR3. The J gene is TRBJ2-7, the V gene TRBV27, with 9 bases fitting TRBD1. J was trimmed by 4 bases and V by 0 bases; bases with no gene match: 1. This CDR3 comprises 14 residues. Germline V gene lookup returns CDR1 MNHEY and CDR2 SMNVEV (reference sequence). The DNA for the CDR3 is TGTGCCAGCAGTTTATCTGGGACAGGGTACGAGCAGTACTTC. Translating gives CASSLSGTGYEQYF.

V and J are TRBV5-1 and TRBJ2-1; no firm D call. The germline V and J ends were trimmed by 4 bases and 10 bases, with 12 bases remaining between them. Germline loops: CDR1 SGHRS, CDR2 YFSETQ. There are 12 residues in the CDR3. The CDR3 loop reads CASSLGPREQFF. The CDR3 DNA reads TGCGCCAGCAGCCTGGGTCCCCGAGAGCAGTTCTTC.

Comments on this clone: The same CDR3 is also encoded by other DNA sequences in this sample. The chain joins TRBV11-2 to TRBJ2-1; the D gene is possibly TRBD1 (6 bases). The CDR3 covers 15 residues. V dropped 6 bases and J dropped 3 bases, with 15 bases sitting between them. CDR1 and CDR2 (germline): SGHAT, FQNNGV. The CDR3 nucleotides read TGTGCCAGCAGACGTGGGGCAGGGGTCTACAATGAGCAGTTCTTC. Its protein is CASRRGAGVYNEQFF.

The J gene is TRBJ2-3, the V gene TRBV27; TRBD1 matches 7 bases. The V and J ends lost 5 bases and 4 bases, in that order; junction bases with no gene match: 3. Germline CDR1 MNHEY, CDR2 SMNVEV (reference sequence). The CDR3 runs 13 residues. The CDR3 spells CASSIDRADTQYF. In nucleotides, the CDR3 is TGTGCCAGCAGTATCGACAGGGCAGATACGCAGTATTTT.

V is TRBV4-2 and J is TRBJ2-7; 7 bases are a match to TRBD1. Germline V gives CDR1 LGHNA, CDR2 YNFKEQ. CDR3 size: 15 residues. V lost 4 bases and J lost 2; bases outside the gene matches: 8. CDR3 sequence reads: CASSPGTEFTYEQYF. In DNA form, the CDR3 reads TGTGCCAGCAGCCCTGGGACAGAGTTCACCTACGAGCAGTACTTC.

V is TRBV29-1 and J is TRBJ2-3, with 13 bases identical to TRBD2. Germline V CDR1 and CDR2: SQVTM, ANQGSEA. The CDR3 runs 16 residues. V shed 5 bases, J shed 5 bases, and the junction held 10 bases outside the gene matches. The CDR3 sequence: CSVKGLAGAVIDTQYF. Here the CDR3 DNA reads TGCAGCGTTAAAGGACTAGCGGGAGCCGTGATAGATACGCAGTATTTT.

This chain uses TRBV2 with TRBJ1-1; 9 nucleotides agree with TRBD1. The CDR3 consists of 17 residues. CDR1 is SNHLY, CDR2 FYNNEI, per germline. V was pared by 5 bases and J by 1 base, with 11 bases of the junction left unmatched. CDR3 sequence reads: CASSSDHGDRANTEAFF. The DNA of the CDR3 is TGTGCCAGCAGTTCTGATCACGGGGACAGGGCGAACACTGAAGCTTTCTTT.

J is TRBJ1-2 and V is TRBV28; no clear D. V shed 5 bases and J shed 0 bases, with 16 bases lying between them. CDR1 is MDHEN and CDR2 is SYDVKM in the germline V gene. CDR3 size: 16 residues. The CDR3 region is CASSRLRGTANYGYTF. The DNA for the CDR3 is TGTGCCAGCAGTCGCCTGCGGGGAACGGCTAACTATGGCTACACCTTC.

J is TRBJ2-7 and V is TRBV29-1, with 7 bases matching TRBD2. This CDR3 comprises 15 residues. Trimming removed 3 bases from V and 4 bases from J; junction bases left unmatched: 12. CDR1 and CDR2 (germline): SQVTM, ANQGSEA. CDR3 nucleotide sequence: TGCAGCGTTGAGTGGTACGGGGGGACGACTTACGAGCAGTACTTC. As protein: CSVEWYGGTTYEQYF.

This rearrangement joins TRBV9 to TRBJ2-6, with unresolved D. Germline values: CDR1 SGDLS, CDR2 YYNGEE. CDR3 length: 16 amino acids. Deletions cut 4 bases from V and 0 bases from J, with 11 bases between. CDR3 sequence (DNA): TGTGCCAGCAGCTTCCGACCCAGCTCTGGGGCCAACGTCCTGACTTTC. This sequence encodes CASSFRPSSGANVLTF.

The chain uses TRBV30 and TRBJ2-7; TRBD2 matches at 9 bases. The CDR3 spans 13 residues. V dropped 2 bases and J dropped 3; count of bases not matched to a gene: 2. The germline V gene has CDR1 GTSNPN and CDR2 SVGIG (reference sequence). The CDR3 reads CAWSHSGSYEQYF. CDR3 nucleotide sequence: TGTGCCTGGAGTCATAGCGGGAGCTACGAGCAGTACTTC.

The chain links TRBV19 to TRBJ2-7; D possibly corresponds to TRBD2 (5 bases). The germline V gene encodes CDR1 LNHDA and CDR2 SQIVND (reference sequence). V lost 5 bases and J 2 bases, leaving 10 bases between the germline ends. This CDR3 has 13 amino acids. DNA of the CDR3: TGTGCCAGTAGTGTCCGAGGGACCTACGAGCAGTACTTC. Translated, it gives CASSVRGTYEQYF.

For this clone: At one end, the junction sequence differs from germline, possibly due to a read error. The gene calls are TRBV5-1 and TRBJ2-3; 8 nucleotides agree with TRBD1. This CDR3 is built from 15 residues. In germline, CDR1 is SGHRS, CDR2 YFSETQ. The DNA of the CDR3 is TGCGCCAGCAGCTTGGTTCAGGGGGCGTCAGACACGCAGTATTTT. Amino acid sequence: CASSLVQGASDTQYF.

The CDR3 region is CASSLYLDSRYEQYF. The DNA for the CDR3 is TGTGCCAGCAGCTTGTATTTAGACAGTAGATACGAGCAGTACTTC. The chain recombines TRBV5-5 with TRBJ2-7; possible D gene TRBD1, 5 bases. V lost 1 base to trimming and J lost 4 bases, with 15 bases between them. Germline loops: CDR1 SGHKS, CDR2 YYEKEE (reference sequence). This CDR3 has 15 amino acids.

This clone is a singleton in its sample. Different DNA sequences within this sample yield the same CDR3. The V gene is TRBV9, the J gene TRBJ2-1, with 7 bases identical to TRBD2. CDR3 length: 14 amino acids. The junction had 0 bases not matched to a gene; V was cut back by 0 bases and J by 3 bases. CDR1 SGDLS and CDR2 YYNGEE come from the germline V gene. The CDR3 nucleotides read TGTGCCAGCAGCGTAGGGACTAGCTACAATGAGCAGTTCTTC. Protein product: CASSVGTSYNEQFF.

The chain is built from TRBV7-2 and TRBJ2-1; 7 bases are a match to TRBD2. Germline CDR1 SGHTA, CDR2 FQGNSA. This CDR3 contains 18 residues. J was trimmed by 5 bases and V by 5 bases; bases with no gene match: 18. CDR3 region: CASSDSAGGSYPDNEQFF. CDR3 DNA sequence: TGTGCCAGCAGCGACTCGGCGGGCGGGAGTTATCCTGACAATGAGCAGTTCTTC.

This sequence joins TRBV7-3 and TRBJ1-2, with a tentative D call TRBD1 (5 bases). This CDR3 is 14 amino acids long. Germline CDR1 is SGHTA and CDR2 is FQGTGA. With 4 bases removed from V and 3 bases from J, the gap between germline ends came to 12 bases. CDR3 DNA: TGTGCCAGCAGCTGGGGCGGAGGGGACTATGGCTACACCTTC. Protein: CASSWGGGDYGYTF.

This clone came up once. The V call is TRBV7-2, the J call TRBJ2-7, with 7 bases identical to TRBD1. The CDR3 has 14 amino acids. Germline V lookup: CDR1 SGHTA, CDR2 FQGNSA. Trimming at V came to 5 bases and at J to 3 bases, leaving 7 bases not matched to a gene. The CDR3 DNA reads TGTGCCAGCAGCAACCGGGACAGCCGCTACGAGCAGTACTTC. Protein product: CASSNRDSRYEQYF.

The V call is TRBV19, the J call TRBJ1-1, with a weak D call TRBD1 (6 bases). Per germline, CDR1 LNHDA and CDR2 SQIVND (reference sequence). CDR3 size: 16 residues. V was shortened by 5 bases and J by 1 base, with 17 bases between the two germline ends. The CDR3: CASSLDRSPRNTEAFF. CDR3 bases: TGTGCCAGTAGTCTGGACAGAAGCCCCCGGAACACTGAAGCTTTCTTT.

The chain couples TRBV4-1 to TRBJ1-5; D might be TRBD1 (5 bases). This CDR3 comprises 16 residues. V gave up 0 bases and J gave up 5 bases, with 14 bases separating them. Looked up from germline, CDR1 is MGHRA and CDR2 is YSYEKL. CDR3 bases: TGCGCCAGCAGCCAAGATTCGGCAGGGAGGGATCAGCCCCAGCATTTT. Translation gives CASSQDSAGRDQPQHF.

The V call is TRBV27, the J call TRBJ1-5; D may be TRBD1 (6 bases). CDR3 length equals 16 residues. Germline CDR1 is MNHEY and CDR2 is SMNVEV (reference sequence). The ends were cut back, 0 bases at V and 5 bases at J, with 14 bases in the middle. CDR3 nucleotide sequence: TGTGCCAGCAGTTTATCGGCAGGGGCATTCGATCAGCCCCAGCATTTT. It encodes CASSLSAGAFDQPQHF.

The chain uses TRBV28 and TRBJ2-1, with a possible D match to TRBD2 (6 bases). Germline V gene lookup returns CDR1 MDHEN and CDR2 SYDVKM. V lost 5 bases, J lost 5 bases, and 25 bases lay in between. The CDR3 sequence is 18 residues long. The CDR3 loop is CASSRYNYGLKTNNEQFF. CDR3 DNA sequence: TGTGCCAGCAGTCGGTACAACTATGGACTAAAAACTAACAATGAGCAGTTCTTC.